This T cell receptor (beta chain) derives from a study of cytomegalovirus exposure and HLA in healthy donors. Overall study findings and caveats: In presence/absence analyses, roughly uniform sequencing depth across donors was assumed.

Primers: 60 Vbeta forward and 13 Jbeta reverse. Clones were sequenced by immunoSEQ multiplex PCR, and TCRdb holds only the in-frame ones, with some missing. The repertoire includes 140,000 or so clones, 65% to 80% of them detected once, and 1.5% to 2% sits in the top ten. With respect to this clone: Its antigen remains unidentified.

Germline values: CDR1 SGHVS, CDR2 FQNEAQ. The CDR3 is made up of 17 amino acids. Trimming left V 0 bases short and J 4 bases short, with 15 bases between. The receptor was isolated from a woman aged 30 to 39 in good health and CMV-seronegative. V is TRBV7-8 and J is TRBJ1-4; D is perhaps TRBD1 (6 bases). The material sequenced was PBMCs. The CDR3: CASSLALPQGLNEKLFF. Written as DNA, the CDR3 is TGTGCCAGCAGCTTAGCTCTTCCTCAGGGGCTTAATGAAAAACTGTTTTTT.